This paragraph covers one T cell receptor beta chain sequence. Its target is not known. The data belong to a study of T-cell reconstitution after alpha-beta-depleted transplantation in children. Study-level points and caveats: Some patients' high day-60 TCRbeta diversity was attributed to recipient cells surviving conditioning. As was reported, about two months after transplant, alpha-beta T cells came from several hundred expanded graft clones. Newly produced T cells mostly accounted for T-cell counts and diversity one year post-transplant.

The CDR3 runs to 14 residues. From germline, CDR1 is LNHDA and CDR2 SQIVND (reference sequence). V gave up 9 bases and J gave up 3 bases; unmatched junction bases: 7. This sample's TCRbeta library carried unique molecular identifier barcodes. MiXCR, run by TCRdb on the PCR reads, gives a single entry per CDR3 protein. The sample records about 260,000 distinct CDR3 sequences, around 7.5% being singletons. The receptor was isolated from a male patient younger than 18 who had a stem cell transplant for acute lymphoblastic leukemia, so the T cells may come from the graft donor. The source was PBMCs, mostly from graft donor cells, collected 180 days after TCRalphabeta/CD19-depleted stem cell transplant. V usage is TRBV19 and J usage is TRBJ2-7; TRBD1 matches 11 bases. The CDR3 DNA is TGTGCCAGCGCGCCAGGGACAGGGGGCTACGAGCAGTACTTC. This sequence encodes CASAPGTGGYEQYF.